One and the same sample provided the 8 T cell receptor beta chains below, sequenced in a study of blood T cell repertoires in COVID-19 (dated by TCRdb to 2020 to 2022). Library generation was performed with the immunoSEQ multiplex PCR assay. What TCRdb holds here is the immuneACCESS table cut down to in-frame rearrangements. Part of the clones is not present; checked against another copy, under half of the missing clones reflect an unresolved V gene, and the others are unexplained. The sample table records 350,000 to 400,000 clones; 80% to 90% of these occur just once. Roughly 0.99% of the sample rests with the top ten. The sequenced material came from PBMCs or T cells enriched from blood (not recorded which). These TCRs come from a man between 18 and 35 years old who had recovered from COVID-19.

The gene calls are TRBV2 and TRBJ1-4; the match to TRBD1 covers 7 bases. V was pared by 6 bases and J by 10 bases, with 11 bases of the junction left unmatched. The germline V gene has CDR1 SNHLY and CDR2 FYNNEI. This CDR3 comprises 14 residues. CDR3 DNA sequence: TGTGCCAGCAGCGCCGCGGACAGGTCGGGAAAACTGTTTTTT. Translating gives CASSAADRSGKLFF.

V gene TRBV9 combines with J gene TRBJ2-2, with TRBD2 identical over 9 bases. CDR3 size: 13 residues. CDR1 and CDR2 (germline): SGDLS, YYNGEE. Trimming cost V 1 base and J 8 bases; bases outside gene matches: 0. DNA for the CDR3: TGTGCCAGCAGCGTAACTAGCGGGGGGGAGCTGTTTTTT. Its translation is CASSVTSGGELFF.

This chain joins TRBV6-5 and TRBJ1-2, with D uncertain. The CDR3 length is 12 residues. Germline V lookup: CDR1 MNHEY, CDR2 SVGAGI. V lost 7 bases and J lost 8, with 14 bases in between. CDR3 protein: CASNQPGWGYTF. The CDR3 region has the DNA TGTGCCAGCAACCAACCCGGTTGGGGCTACACCTTC.

This clone appeared a single time. The CDR3 loop reads CASSQGQGLRTEAFF. In DNA form, the CDR3 reads TGTGCCAGCTCACAGGGACAGGGATTGAGGACTGAAGCTTTCTTT. This chain links TRBV18 with TRBJ1-1; 9 nucleotides align to TRBD1. J gave up 5 bases and V 4 bases, and 8 bases lay outside the gene matches. The CDR3 has 15 residues. The germline gives CDR1 KGHSH, CDR2 LQKENI.

The chain links TRBV9 to TRBJ2-5; 9 bases map to TRBD2. The V gene end was trimmed by 5 bases and the J gene end by 5 bases; junction bases not matched to a gene: 7. The CDR3 sequence is 14 residues long. Germline V gene data show CDR1 as SGDLS and CDR2 as YYNGEE. The CDR3 DNA reads as TGTGCCAGCAGTCCAGCGGGGGGAGGGGAGACCCAGTACTTC. Translation: CASSPAGGGETQYF. Full variable domain (rest looked up from reference TRBV9 and TRBJ2-5): DSGVTQTPKHLITATGQRVTLRCSPRSGDLSVYWYQQSLDQGLQFLIQYYNGEERAKGNILERFSAQQFPDLHSELNLSSLELGDSALYFCASSPAGGGETQYFGPGTRLLVL.

The chain uses TRBV25-1 and TRBJ2-3, with 7 bases identical to TRBD2. This CDR3 region has 15 residues. Germline V lookup: CDR1 MGHDK, CDR2 SYGVNS. V lost 2 bases to trimming and J lost 5 bases; unmatched junction nucleotides: 7. The CDR3 region is CASSEAGVLEDTQYF. In nucleotides, the CDR3 is TGTGCCAGCAGTGAAGCGGGAGTCTTGGAAGATACGCAGTATTTT.

The V and J genes are TRBV14 and TRBJ2-5; 11 bases align to TRBD2. The CDR3 consists of 14 residues. Germline V gene data show CDR1 as SGHDN and CDR2 as FVKESK. J gave up 4 bases and V 4 bases, and 2 bases lay outside the gene matches. The CDR3 DNA follows: TGTGCCAGCAGCCTAGCGGGGGGGCCAGAGACCCAGTACTTC. It translates to CASSLAGGPETQYF.

The chain joins TRBV4-1 to TRBJ1-6; D gene unclear. The V end was cut by 6 bases, the J end by 0 bases, with 18 bases between. CDR3 length: 18 amino acids. Germline V gives CDR1 MGHRA, CDR2 YSYEKL. The CDR3 reads CASSLRAEPNSYNSPLHF. As DNA, the CDR3 is TGCGCCAGCAGTCTGAGGGCCGAACCCAACTCCTATAATTCACCCCTCCACTTT.